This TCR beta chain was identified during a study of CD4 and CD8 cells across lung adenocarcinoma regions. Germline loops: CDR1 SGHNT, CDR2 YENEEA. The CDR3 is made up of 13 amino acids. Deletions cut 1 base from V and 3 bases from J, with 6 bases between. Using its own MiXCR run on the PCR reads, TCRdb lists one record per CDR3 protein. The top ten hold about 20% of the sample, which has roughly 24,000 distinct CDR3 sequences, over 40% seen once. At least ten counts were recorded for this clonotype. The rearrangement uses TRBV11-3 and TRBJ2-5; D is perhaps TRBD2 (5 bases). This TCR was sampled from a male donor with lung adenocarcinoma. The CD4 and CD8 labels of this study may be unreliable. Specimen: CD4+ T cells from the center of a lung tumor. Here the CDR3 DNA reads TGTGCCAGCAGCTTAGGGGGAGAAGAGACCCAGTACTTC. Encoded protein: CASSLGGEETQYF.